This T cell receptor (beta chain) comes out of a study of cytomegalovirus exposure and HLA in healthy donors. Regarding the study as a whole: As confirmed in vitro, a few CMV-associated chains were specific for CMV antigens. While the bulk of TCR sequences proved rare, some public TCRs turned up in many donors.

A note on this clone: Its target is unknown.

Germline loops: CDR1 MGHRA, CDR2 YSYEKL. The CDR3 runs to 16 residues. Unmatched junction bases numbered 8, after V lost 5 bases and J lost 2 bases. Generated by immunoSEQ multiplex PCR, the TCRdb table keeps only in-frame clones and is missing some. This table has 120,000 or so clones, 88% appearing once. The donors belonged to the approximately 120-subject validation cohort, separate from the roughly 650-subject first cohort. Input material: PBMCs. This TCR was recovered from a man aged 18 to 30 in good health and CMV-seropositive. The chain uses TRBV4-1 and TRBJ1-5, with TRBD1 matching over 8 bases. CDR3 bases: TGCGCCAGCAGCAAAGGACAGGGCACTCGCAATCAGCCCCAGCATTTT. Protein product: CASSKGQGTRNQPQHF.